Detailed here is one T cell receptor beta chain. Original methodology: Nucleated cell number was recorded as an estimate derived from reference gene primer amplification. The repertoire was sequenced with immunoSEQ multiplex PCR; TCRdb's copy has only in-frame clones and lacks some. That table is the source of V, J and clone size, and D and trimming were worked out from the DNA. The sample contains approximately 20,000 clones, approximately 90% of which appear only once. Trimming removed 6 bases at V and 2 bases at J, with 16 bases between. The CDR3 runs to 16 residues. Germline CDR1 KGHSH, CDR2 LQKENI. These data come from a study of blood T cell repertoires in COVID-19. Study-wide background: Samples taken during acute and convalescent COVID-19 were collected in the United States, Italy and Spain. Nucleic acid was either cDNA or gDNA, and it came from T cells, B-cell-depleted T cells, or PBMCs.

The sequencing sample was made of peripheral blood. The chain combines TRBV18 with TRBJ2-2, with D possibly matching TRBD2 (6 bases). This TCR came from a man over 45 with active COVID-19. The CDR3 nucleotides read TGTGCCAGCTCTGCGGCTGCGGGGAGTAACACCGGGGAGCTGTTTTTT. This gives the protein CASSAAAGSNTGELFF. The whole variable domain, remainder taken from reference TRBV18 and TRBJ2-2, is NAGVMQNPRHLVRRRGQEARLRCSPMKGHSHVYWYRQLPEEGLKFMVYLQKENIIDESGMPKERFSAEFPKEGPSILRIQQVVRGDSAAYFCASSAAAGSNTGELFFGEGSRLTVL.